What follows are 7 T cell receptor beta chains derived from one specimen sequenced in a study of T-cell memory formation after mild COVID-19. Each CDR3 protein gets one entry after TCRdb re-called the 5' RACE reads with MiXCR. The sample contains about 350,000 distinct CDR3 sequences, around 13% of which appear only once. The sequenced sample was PBMCs or a T cell subset sorted from them (not recorded which). The receptors were sampled from a man between 18 and 29 years old who had mild COVID-19 (a few samples of this study predate the infection). Cell type and time point are not known.

The chain employs TRBV2 and TRBJ2-7, with D unresolved. The CDR3 spans 13 residues. V was trimmed by 6 bases and J by 4 bases, leaving 13 bases between them. Germline CDR1 SNHLY, CDR2 FYNNEI. The CDR3 loop is CASSPTAEYEQYV. As DNA, the CDR3 is TGTGCCAGCAGCCCTACGGCAGAATACGAGCAGTACGTC.

The table lists this clonotype with a few counts. The gene calls are TRBV12-3 or TRBV12-4 and TRBJ2-3; D is possibly TRBD2 (5 bases). V lost 3 bases and J lost 4, with 8 bases in between. CDR3 size: 13 residues. The CDR3, as DNA: TGTGCCAGCAGTTTGCCTAGCTCAGATACGCAGTATTTT. This encodes CASSLPSSDTQYF.

The chain combines TRBV20-1 with TRBJ1-1; no definite D call. Trimming cost V 3 bases and J 7 bases, with 18 bases left between them. Germline V gene data show CDR1 as DFQATT and CDR2 as SNEGSKA (reference sequence). The CDR3 totals 14 residues. The CDR3 DNA is TGCAGTGCTAGTTCGGCCCTCGGGGAGTTTGAAGCTTTCTTT. Protein: CSASSALGEFEAFF.

This clonotype came up many times. The V and J genes are TRBV4-1 and TRBJ2-2, with a weak D call TRBD1 (6 bases). CDR1 is MGHRA and CDR2 is YSYEKL in the germline V gene. V lost 2 bases and J lost 5, with 9 bases in between. The CDR3 is 14 residues long. CDR3: CASSQLQGTGELFF. The CDR3 DNA follows: TGCGCCAGCAGCCAATTACAGGGAACCGGGGAGCTGTTTTTT.

This clonotype was observed a few times. This rearrangement joins TRBV10-3 to TRBJ1-5; 7 bases fit TRBD1. The germline V gene encodes CDR1 ENHRY and CDR2 SYGVKD. The CDR3 has 17 residues. J was trimmed by 6 bases and V by 2 bases; bases with no gene match: 13. The CDR3 region is CAISEPTMDRIGQPQHF. DNA for the CDR3: TGTGCCATCAGTGAGCCGACCATGGACAGGATAGGTCAGCCCCAGCATTTT.

This clonotype has a handful of counts. This sequence joins TRBV18 and TRBJ2-1, with a weak D call TRBD2 (5 bases). CDR3 length equals 15 residues. Germline assignment: CDR1 KGHSH and CDR2 LQKENI. V lost 0 bases and J lost 9, with 15 bases in between. Written as DNA, the CDR3 is TGTGCCAGCTCACCACCCGTAGGGCCCGGGGTTGAGCAGTTCTTC. Protein: CASSPPVGPGVEQFF.

The rearrangement uses TRBV20-1 and TRBJ2-1; 8 nucleotides match TRBD2. CDR3 length: 15 amino acids. The germline V gene has CDR1 DFQATT and CDR2 SNEGSKA (reference sequence). V shed 2 bases, J shed 0 bases, and the junction held 3 bases outside the gene matches. CDR3 in amino acids: CSARRAGGSYNEQFF. CDR3 sequence (DNA): TGCAGTGCTAGAAGGGCGGGGGGCTCCTACAATGAGCAGTTCTTC.